A selection of T cell receptor beta chains follows, all from one sample in a study of blood T cell repertoires in COVID-19. Sequencing was performed with immunoSEQ multiplex PCR; in TCRdb, only in-frame clones are kept and a portion is missing. The table shows some 35,000 clones, with about 88% occurring only once. What was sequenced was peripheral blood. The source of these receptors is a man between 65 and 85 years old with active COVID-19. Each CDR3 is given with its conserved first and last residue. Each record gives: clone size, D gene, V gene, J gene, CDR3 DNA, CDR3 protein. D genes are given only for firm matches. Clone size is given for some rows only: seen once, a few or many times, or a class if the clone is expanded.

-,-,TRBV7-2,TRBJ2-3,TGTGCCAGCAGCGAGGGGGATAGCACAGATACGCAGTATTTT,CASSEGDSTDTQYF
-,-,TRBV18,TRBJ1-4,TGTGCCAGCTCACAGCAAGCCCGAGATAATGAAAAACTGTTTTTT,CASSQQARDNEKLFF
-,-,TRBV19,TRBJ2-1,TGTGCCAGTATATATGAGAGGGGGAGCTCCTACAATGAGCAGTTCTTC,CASIYERGSSYNEQFF
-,TRBD1,TRBV19,TRBJ2-7,TGTGCCAGTACCTCCGGGACAGGGGTTTCCTACGAGCAGTACTTC,CASTSGTGVSYEQYF
-,TRBD1,TRBV7-9,TRBJ1-2,TGTGCCAGCAGCTTATCAGGGGGATTTAACTATGGCTACACCTTC,CASSLSGGFNYGYTF
-,TRBD1,TRBV5-1,TRBJ1-2,TGCGCCAGCAGCTGGGGGACAGGGGGAGGCTACACCTTC,CASSWGTGGGYTF
-,-,TRBV9,TRBJ2-7,TGTGCCAGCAGCGTAGCGTTAGCGGAGGTCTACGAGCAGTACTTC,CASSVALAEVYEQYF
-,TRBD1,TRBV4-2,TRBJ2-7,TGTGCCAGCAGCTTTACAGGGGCGTCTACTTACGAGCAGTACTTC,CASSFTGASTYEQYF
-,TRBD2,TRBV7-8,TRBJ2-3,TGTGCCAGCAGCTTAGCGACCGCGGGGGGGCGCAGGATAGATACGCAGTATTTT,CASSLATAGGRRIDTQYF
-,TRBD2,TRBV5-4,TRBJ2-5,TGTGCCAGCAGCTCCCGTCTGGGGGGGACGGGAGAGACCCAGTACTTC,CASSSRLGGTGETQYF
-,TRBD2,TRBV14,TRBJ2-2,TGTGCCAGCAGGGCCCCGGGACTAGCGGGAGGCACCGGGGAGCTGTTTTTT,CASRAPGLAGGTGELFF
-,TRBD1,TRBV4-1,TRBJ1-5,TGCGCCAGCAGCCGAGGGACAGCTCAGCCCCAGCATTTT,CASSRGTAQPQHF
once,TRBD1,TRBV7-8,TRBJ1-2,TGTGCCAGCAGCGCAATAACCGGGACAGGGAACTATGGCTACACCTTC,CASSAITGTGNYGYTF
-,TRBD1,TRBV28,TRBJ2-4,TGTGCCAGCAGTTTAACTACACCGAGGACAGGACAGTACTTC,CASSLTTPRTGQYF
-,TRBD2,TRBV7-2,TRBJ2-7,TGTGCCAGCAGCCGCACCGGGACTAGCGCATACGAGCAGTACTTC,CASSRTGTSAYEQYF
-,TRBD1,TRBV7-2,TRBJ2-7,TGTGCCAGCAGCTTAAGACAGGGTTTGTACGAGCAGTACTTC,CASSLRQGLYEQYF
once,-,TRBV7-9,TRBJ1-4,TGTGCCAGCAGCTTGGGTGGCAGGGGCAATGAAAAACTGTTTTTT,CASSLGGRGNEKLFF
-,-,TRBV5-6,TRBJ2-3,TGTGCCAGCAGCCGGACATTTACTAGCACAGATACGCAGTATTTT,CASSRTFTSTDTQYF
once,TRBD1,TRBV4-2,TRBJ1-5,TGTGCCAGCAGCCAAGACGGCGGCAGGGGGAGCAATCAGCCCCAGCATTTT,CASSQDGGRGSNQPQHF
few,TRBD1,TRBV4-1,TRBJ1-5,TGCGCCAGCAGCCAAGATAGGGACAGGGGGCTCTCCAACAATCAGCCCCAGCATTTT,CASSQDRDRGLSNNQPQHF
-,-,TRBV27,TRBJ2-5,TGTGCCAGCAGCGGTAGCCAACAAGAGACCCAGTACTTC,CASSGSQQETQYF
-,TRBD1,TRBV6-1,TRBJ2-5,TGTGCCAGCAGTGAAGTGGGACAGGGGGAGACCCAGTACTTC,CASSEVGQGETQYF
-,TRBD1,TRBV6-5,TRBJ1-2,TGTGCCAGCAGTTACTCGGGGACAGGGGGCGCGTACGGCTACACCTTC,CASSYSGTGGAYGYTF
-,TRBD1,TRBV6-5,TRBJ2-7,TGTGCCAGCAGTTTGGACAGGGGGCTGTACGAGCAGTACTTC,CASSLDRGLYEQYF
-,TRBD2,TRBV11-2,TRBJ2-2,TGTGCCAGCAGCTTAGGACTAGCAGGCACCGGGGAGCTGTTTTTT,CASSLGLAGTGELFF
-,-,TRBV9,TRBJ1-3,TGTGCCAGCAGCGGGACTTCTGGAAACACCATATATTTT,CASSGTSGNTIYF
-,TRBD2,TRBV19,TRBJ2-7,TGTGCCAGTAGTTCTGTAGCGGGAGACTACCCCTACGAGCAGTACTTC,CASSSVAGDYPYEQYF
-,TRBD2,TRBV6-1,TRBJ2-1,TGTGCCAGCAGTGCCAGCGGGAGTCTGAGGTACAATGAGCAGTTCTTC,CASSASGSLRYNEQFF
-,-,TRBV29-1,TRBJ1-2,TGCTCTTCAGATGGCTACACCTTC,CSSDGYTF
-,TRBD2,TRBV19,TRBJ2-3,TGTGCCAGTAGTATATCCACGGGGGGGGCAGATACGCAGTATTTT,CASSISTGGADTQYF
-,TRBD1,TRBV6-4,TRBJ2-2,TGTGCCAGCAGTCCCAGGGGGACCGGGGAGCTGTTTTTT,CASSPRGTGELFF
-,-,TRBV2,TRBJ1-5,TGTGCCAGCAGGGTACAGGGAAATCAGCCCCAGCATTTT,CASRVQGNQPQHF
-,-,TRBV5-6,TRBJ2-7,TGTGCCAGCAGCTCCCATCCGGCCAGGACCTACGAGCAGTACTTC,CASSSHPARTYEQYF
-,TRBD2,TRBV7-2,TRBJ2-7,TGTGCCAGCAGCTTAGGGACTAGCGGGAGTTACGAGCAGTACTTC,CASSLGTSGSYEQYF
-,-,TRBV6-4,TRBJ1-2,TGTGCCTCCCTCGTCGGGGGACCAAGCTACACCTTC,CASLVGGPSYTF
-,-,TRBV4-2,TRBJ1-6,TGTGCCAGCAGCCAAGATTGGCGGTCCTATAATTCACCCCTCCACTTT,CASSQDWRSYNSPLHF
-,-,TRBV28,TRBJ1-2,TGTGCCAGCAGTTTAAATATCTATGGCTACACCTTC,CASSLNIYGYTF
-,-,TRBV7-2,TRBJ2-7,TGTGCCAGCAGCCCAAGACGGGGATACGAGCAGTACTTC,CASSPRRGYEQYF
-,-,TRBV7-2,TRBJ1-5,TGTGCCAGCAGCTTAGCGACCGGGACAACGAATCAGCCCCAGCATTTT,CASSLATGTTNQPQHF
once,TRBD1,TRBV29-1,TRBJ1-2,TGCAGCGTGACAGGGGACTATGGCTACACCTTC,CSVTGDYGYTF
-,-,TRBV4-1,TRBJ1-1,TGCGCCAGCAAGTGGGGCGCAGGGACTGAAGCTTTCTTT,CASKWGAGTEAFF
-,-,TRBV4-3,TRBJ1-2,TGCGCCAGCAGCCAAGATAACAGGGTACTGAGCTATGGCTACACCTTC,CASSQDNRVLSYGYTF
once,TRBD1,TRBV7-2,TRBJ2-7,TGTGCCAGCAGTCCAACAGGGGACGCGGTATACGAGCAGTACTTC,CASSPTGDAVYEQYF
-,-,TRBV7-2,TRBJ1-2,TGTGCCAGCAGCTCGACACCGTTTAACCCGTTGGGCTACACCTTC,CASSSTPFNPLGYTF
-,TRBD1,TRBV28,TRBJ1-4,TGTGCCAGCAGTTGGATCCAACAGGGGGCGGATAGGGAAAAACTGTTTTTT,CASSWIQQGADREKLFF
-,TRBD1,TRBV25-1,TRBJ2-1,TGTGCCAGCAGTGGGGGACAGGGGGCCCTTTACAATGAGCAGTTCTTC,CASSGGQGALYNEQFF
-,TRBD1,TRBV5-1,TRBJ2-2,TGCGCCAGCAGCTCCACGACAGGGGTGGCCACCGGGGAGCTGTTTTTT,CASSSTTGVATGELFF
-,-,TRBV5-5,TRBJ1-3,TGTGCCAGCAGCTTTTCACAAAACTCTGGAAACACCATATATTTT,CASSFSQNSGNTIYF
-,-,TRBV6-5,TRBJ1-1,TGTGCCAGCAGTTCCCCAGGGCTGAACACTGAAGCTTTCTTT,CASSSPGLNTEAFF
-,TRBD2,TRBV14,TRBJ2-3,TGTGCCAGCAGCCTCAGCCACACTAGCGGCAGCACAGATACGCAGTATTTT,CASSLSHTSGSTDTQYF
-,TRBD1,TRBV7-9,TRBJ1-1,TGTGCCAGCAGCGCATTGGGGACAGGGGTGTTGGCTGAAGCTTTCTTT,CASSALGTGVLAEAFF
once,TRBD2,TRBV18,TRBJ2-3,TGTGCCAGCTCACCGCGCGGGAGCCCCACAGATACGCAGTATTTT,CASSPRGSPTDTQYF
-,-,TRBV4-3,TRBJ2-1,TGCGCCAGCAGCCAAGATTTGAGAAGCGTACAGTTCTTC,CASSQDLRSVQFF